This TCR beta chain was sequenced during a study of monozygotic twins with inflammatory bowel disease. For this clonotype: Its antigen is currently unknown.

Study results and caveats: Whereas healthy co-twins had higher TCRbeta diversity (inverse Simpson), IBD patients had lower diversity.

CDR3 length: 14 residues. CDR1 and CDR2 from the germline V gene are LGHDT and YNNKEL (reference sequence). Total RNA, at roughly 3.5 ug, went into every TCR library. With the 5' RACE reads reprocessed, TCRdb shows one record per CDR3 protein and no DNA. In total, the table holds fewer than 350,000 distinct CDR3 sequences. The clonotype comes from a human donor with ulcerative colitis or Crohn's disease, or a healthy co-twin of an affected twin (not recorded which). Sequenced sample: blood. The V call is TRBV3-1, the J call TRBJ1-1. This chain's CDR3 is CASSRAGAPLGAFF.